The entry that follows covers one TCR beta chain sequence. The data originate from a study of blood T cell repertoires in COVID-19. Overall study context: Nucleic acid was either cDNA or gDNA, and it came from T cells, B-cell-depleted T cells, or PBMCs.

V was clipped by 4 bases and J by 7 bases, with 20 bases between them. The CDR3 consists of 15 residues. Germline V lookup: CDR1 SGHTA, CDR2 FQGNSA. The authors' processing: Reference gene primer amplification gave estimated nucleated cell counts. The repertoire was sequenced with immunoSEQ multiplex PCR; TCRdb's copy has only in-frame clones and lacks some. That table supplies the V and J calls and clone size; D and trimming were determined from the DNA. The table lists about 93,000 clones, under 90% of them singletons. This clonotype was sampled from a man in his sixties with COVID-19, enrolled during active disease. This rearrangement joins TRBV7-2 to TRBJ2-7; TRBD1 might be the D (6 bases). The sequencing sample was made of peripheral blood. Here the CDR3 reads CASSYGTPLVGEQYF. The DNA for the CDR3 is TGTGCCAGCAGCTACGGGACACCGTTAGTGGGGGAGCAGTACTTC.